This T cell receptor (beta chain) was sequenced during a study of human T cells and chemical hapten exposure. In its sample, this clonotype was seen many times. Its target is unknown. MiXCR, applied by TCRdb to the RACE reads, yields one record per CDR3 protein. This table holds just under 40,000 distinct CDR3 sequences, about an eighth found once. Time point defined: patch test 3, about 24 weeks after DPC sensitization. The treatment is: therapeutic diphenylcyclopropenone sensitization with weekly scalp DPC. RNA extraction used unfractionated whole blood as the source of total RNA. General study points: A positive correlation with patch test score was shown by PT1 expanded TCR counts.

The TCR originated in a woman between 40 and 50 years old with alopecia areata. Some clones in this sample may be carry-over from other donors' samples. Sequenced material: whole blood, taken in connection with sensitization to the hapten diphenylcyclopropenone (DPC).

The CDR3 reads CASSSLYRRADYNEQFF. As DNA, the CDR3 is TGTGCCAGCAGCTCCTTGTACCGCCGGGCCGACTACAATGAGCAGTTCTTC. The chain employs TRBV5-6 and TRBJ2-1, with D uncertain. V was pared by 3 bases and J by 3 bases, with 19 bases between. The CDR3 has 17 residues. Germline CDR1 reads SGHDT; CDR2 reads YYEEEE. The full variable domain, rest sourced from reference TRBV5-6 and TRBJ2-1, is DAGVTQSPTHLIKTRGQQVTLRCSPKSGHDTVSWYQQALGQGPQFIFQYYEEEERQRGNFPDRFSGHQFPNYSSELNVNALLLGDSALYLCASSSLYRRADYNEQFFGPGTRLTVL.